A single sample gave rise to the 16 T cell receptor beta chains below, sequenced in a study of blood T cell repertoires in COVID-19. Measured with immunoSEQ multiplex PCR; TCRdb has only the in-frame clones, and not every one. The table includes about 320,000 clones, 85% detected once. Sequencing was performed on PBMCs or T cells enriched from blood (not recorded which). These TCRs come from a woman in her 30s who had been exposed to COVID-19.

In this sample, this clone turned up once. The V and J genes are TRBV30 and TRBJ1-2; D gene uncertain. CDR1 GTSNPN and CDR2 SVGIG come from the germline V gene (reference sequence). This CDR3 has 13 amino acids. Deletions cut 1 base from V and 8 bases from J, with 14 bases between. Here the CDR3 DNA reads TGTGCCTGGAGTGAGGGCCCCCCGGGAGGCTACACCTTC. Its protein is CAWSEGPPGGYTF.

The chain carries TRBV27 and TRBJ1-2; D is ambiguous. CDR1 and CDR2 (germline): MNHEY, SMNVEV (reference sequence). The CDR3 extends over 14 amino acids. The V end lost 2 bases, the J end lost 8 bases, and 15 bases lay between the germline ends. The CDR3 protein is CASSLMGGIEGYTF. In DNA, the CDR3 is TGTGCCAGCAGTTTAATGGGAGGGATAGAGGGCTACACCTTC.

The V and J genes are TRBV27 and TRBJ2-7; D remains unclear. V was shortened by 9 bases and J by 6 bases, with 12 bases between the two germline ends. Per germline, CDR1 MNHEY and CDR2 SMNVEV (reference sequence). CDR3 length: 11 amino acids. The DNA of the CDR3 is TGTGCCAGTACCTCTCTAGGCGAGCAGTACTTC. Amino acid sequence: CASTSLGEQYF.

The chain links TRBV5-1 to TRBJ1-1; D is possibly TRBD1 (6 bases). Germline V gives CDR1 SGHRS, CDR2 YFSETQ. V was trimmed by 4 bases and J by 0 bases, leaving 13 bases between them. The CDR3 length is 15 residues. CDR3 residues: CASSVPQGLNTEAFF. For the CDR3, the DNA is TGCGCCAGCAGCGTACCACAGGGACTGAACACTGAAGCTTTCTTT.

This clone was recorded only once. The rearrangement joins TRBV6-1 to TRBJ1-2; D gene ambiguous. The CDR3 sequence is 12 residues long. V shed 3 bases and J shed 8 bases, with 10 bases lying between them. Germline V lookup: CDR1 MNHNS, CDR2 SASEGT. The CDR3 spells CASSEEPGGYTF. DNA for the CDR3: TGTGCCAGCAGTGAGGAACCCGGGGGCTACACCTTC.

The chain has TRBV30 and TRBJ1-6; D gene ambiguous. The CDR3 spans 12 residues. CDR1 and CDR2 from the germline V gene are GTSNPN and SVGIG (reference sequence). V was cut by 1 base and J by 8 bases, with 6 bases left in between. CDR3: CAWSGSDSPLHF. The CDR3 DNA reads as TGTGCCTGGAGTGGAAGCGATTCACCCCTCCACTTT. Together with reference TRBV30 and TRBJ1-6, the CDR3 gives the full variable domain: SQTIHQWPATLVQPVGSPLSLECTVEGTSNPNLYWYRQAAGRGLQLLFYSVGIGQISSEVPQNLSASRPQDRQFILSSKKLLLSDSGFYLCAWSGSDSPLHFGNGTRLTVT.

The chain uses TRBV30 and TRBJ1-4; the D is unclear. V shed 2 bases and J shed 4 bases, with 8 bases lying between them. Germline V gene lookup returns CDR1 GTSNPN and CDR2 SVGIG (reference sequence). The CDR3 is made up of 13 amino acids. The CDR3 DNA sequence: TGTGCCTGGAGTCAGGCAAGTAATGAAAAACTGTTTTTT. Its protein is CAWSQASNEKLFF.

The V and J genes are TRBV9 and TRBJ1-1; 7 nucleotides match TRBD1. Per germline, CDR1 SGDLS and CDR2 YYNGEE. With 0 bases clipped from V and 2 bases from J, the junction kept 13 bases outside the gene matches. This CDR3 is built from 18 residues. The CDR3 reads CASSVGVSGDRDNTEAFF. The CDR3 DNA sequence: TGTGCCAGCAGCGTAGGAGTTAGTGGGGACAGAGACAACACTGAAGCTTTCTTT.

This clone was seen a single time. This chain joins TRBV19 and TRBJ1-5; no reliable D call. CDR1 and CDR2 from the germline V gene are LNHDA and SQIVND (reference sequence). The V and J ends lost 2 bases and 0 bases respectively, with 11 bases between them. The CDR3 has 16 residues. The CDR3 region is CASSINHGVSNQPQHF. The DNA of the CDR3 is TGTGCCAGTAGTATAAATCATGGAGTTAGCAATCAGCCCCAGCATTTT. Drawing the rest from reference TRBV19 and TRBJ1-5, the complete variable domain is DGGITQSPKYLFRKEGQNVTLSCEQNLNHDAMYWYRQDPGQGLRLIYYSQIVNDFQKGDIAEGYSVSREKKESFPLTVTSAQKNPTAFYLCASSINHGVSNQPQHFGDGTRLSIL.

The chain carries TRBV28 and TRBJ1-5; perhaps TRBD1 as D (6 bases). V was clipped by 6 bases and J by 2 bases, with 14 bases between them. This CDR3 has 15 residues. Germline lookup yields CDR1 MDHEN and CDR2 SYDVKM. The CDR3 nucleotides read TGTGCCAGCAGGGCACAGGGAGTAGGCAATCAGCCCCAGCATTTT. It yields the protein CASRAQGVGNQPQHF.

This sequence joins TRBV2 and TRBJ1-2, with 8 nucleotides matching TRBD1. The V segment lost 7 bases and the J segment 8 bases; nucleotides outside the gene matches: 15. The CDR3 contains 15 residues. Germline V CDR1 and CDR2: SNHLY, FYNNEI. The CDR3 here is CASTSEAGTGWGYTF. In nucleotides, the CDR3 is TGTGCCAGCACCTCCGAAGCGGGGACAGGATGGGGCTACACCTTC.

This clone has just one count. This rearrangement joins TRBV27 to TRBJ1-1; 10 bases match TRBD1. Trimming cost V 3 bases and J 0 bases; bases outside gene matches: 1. From germline, CDR1 is MNHEY and CDR2 SMNVEV (reference sequence). The CDR3 consists of 15 residues. The CDR3 nucleotides are TGTGCCAGCAGTTTGACAGGGGGCATGAACACTGAAGCTTTCTTT. Residues: CASSLTGGMNTEAFF.

This clone has more than one count but fewer than ten. This sequence joins TRBV3-1 (or the pseudogene TRBV3-2) and TRBJ2-1, with TRBD2 matching 13 bases. The CDR3 runs 15 residues. Germline values: CDR1 LGHDT, CDR2 YNNKEL (reference sequence). The V gene end was trimmed by 4 bases and the J gene end by 9 bases; junction bases not matched to a gene: 6. CDR3 sequence reads: CASSPLGLAGLEQFF. The CDR3 DNA is TGTGCCAGCAGCCCTCTGGGACTAGCGGGACTTGAGCAGTTCTTC.

The chain is built from TRBV7-9 and TRBJ2-3, with no clear D. With 5 bases removed from V and 3 bases from J, the gap between germline ends came to 12 bases. Germline assignment: CDR1 SEHNR and CDR2 FQNEAQ (reference sequence). This CDR3 spans 14 amino acids. CDR3 sequence reads: CASSPIYRTDTQYF. CDR3 bases: TGTGCCAGCAGCCCTATATATCGGACAGATACGCAGTATTTT.

This clone was recorded a few times. The chain combines TRBV15 with TRBJ1-5; 9 nucleotides align to TRBD1. The CDR3 runs to 18 residues. The germline gives CDR1 LNHNV, CDR2 YYDKDF (reference sequence). V lost 3 bases, J lost 6 bases, and 15 bases stayed unmatched. In DNA form, the CDR3 reads TGTGCCACCAGCAGTACCGGGACAGGGATTGGGTACAGTCAGCCCCAGCATTTT. It encodes CATSSTGTGIGYSQPQHF.

The V call is TRBV5-1, the J call TRBJ2-3; the D is unclear. CDR1 is SGHRS, CDR2 YFSETQ, per germline. The CDR3 loop spans 14 amino acids. V was cut by 1 base and J by 1 base, with 7 bases left in between. CDR3 coding DNA: TGCGCCAGCAGCTTGCCCCTCCGCACAGATACGCAGTATTTT. Amino acids: CASSLPLRTDTQYF.